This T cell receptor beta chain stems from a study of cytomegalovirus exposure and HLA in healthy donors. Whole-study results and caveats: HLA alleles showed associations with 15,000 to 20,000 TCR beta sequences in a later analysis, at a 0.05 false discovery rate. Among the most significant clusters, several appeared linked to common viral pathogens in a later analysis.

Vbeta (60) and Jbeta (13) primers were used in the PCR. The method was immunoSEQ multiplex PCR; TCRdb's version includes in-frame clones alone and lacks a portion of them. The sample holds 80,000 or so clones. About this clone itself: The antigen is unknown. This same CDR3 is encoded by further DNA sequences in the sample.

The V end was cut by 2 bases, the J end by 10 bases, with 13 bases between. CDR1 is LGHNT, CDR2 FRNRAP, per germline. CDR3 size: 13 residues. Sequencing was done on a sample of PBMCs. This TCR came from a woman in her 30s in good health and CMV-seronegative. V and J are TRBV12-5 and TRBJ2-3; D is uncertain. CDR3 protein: CASGLRGSSAQYF. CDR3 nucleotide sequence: TGTGCTAGTGGTTTGCGAGGATCATCTGCGCAGTATTTT. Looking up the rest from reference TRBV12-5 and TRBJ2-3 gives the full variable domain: DARVTQTPRHKVTEMGQEVTMRCQPILGHNTVFWYRQTMMQGLELLAYFRNRAPLDDSGMPKDRFSAEMPDATLATLKIQPSEPRDSAVYFCASGLRGSSAQYFGPGTRLTVL.